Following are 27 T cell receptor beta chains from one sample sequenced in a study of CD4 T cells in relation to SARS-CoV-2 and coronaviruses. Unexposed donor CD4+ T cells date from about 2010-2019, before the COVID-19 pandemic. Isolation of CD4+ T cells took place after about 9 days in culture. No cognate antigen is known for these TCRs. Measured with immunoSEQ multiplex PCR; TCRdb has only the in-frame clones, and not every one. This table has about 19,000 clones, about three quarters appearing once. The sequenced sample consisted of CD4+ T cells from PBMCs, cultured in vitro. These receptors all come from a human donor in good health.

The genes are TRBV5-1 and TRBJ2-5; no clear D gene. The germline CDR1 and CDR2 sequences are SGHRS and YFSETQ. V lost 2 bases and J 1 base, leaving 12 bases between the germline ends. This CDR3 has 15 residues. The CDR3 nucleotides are TGCGCCAGCAGCTTAGGACCGGAGACCCAAGAGACCCAGTACTTC. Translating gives CASSLGPETQETQYF. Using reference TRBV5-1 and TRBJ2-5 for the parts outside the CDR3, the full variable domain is KAGVTQTPRYLIKTRGQQVTLSCSPISGHRSVSWYQQTPGQGLQFLFEYFSETQRNKGNFPGRFSGRQFSNSRSEMNVSTLELGDSALYLCASSLGPETQETQYFGPGTRLLVL.

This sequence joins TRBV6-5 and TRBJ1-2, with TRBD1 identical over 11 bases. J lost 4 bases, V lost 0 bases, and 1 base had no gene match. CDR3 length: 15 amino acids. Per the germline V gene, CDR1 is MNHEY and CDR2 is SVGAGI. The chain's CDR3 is CASSYSGTGGYGYTF. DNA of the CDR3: TGTGCCAGCAGTTACTCGGGGACAGGGGGCTATGGCTACACCTTC.

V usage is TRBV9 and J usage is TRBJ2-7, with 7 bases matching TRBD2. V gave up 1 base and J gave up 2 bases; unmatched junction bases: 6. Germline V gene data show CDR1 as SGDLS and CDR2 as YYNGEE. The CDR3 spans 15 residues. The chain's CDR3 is CASSVQAGTTYEQYF. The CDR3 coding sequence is TGTGCCAGCAGCGTACAAGCGGGGACCACCTACGAGCAGTACTTC.

The CDR3 protein is CASSLGGTNTEAFF. The CDR3 bases are TGCGCCAGCAGCTTGGGCGGGACGAACACTGAAGCTTTCTTT. The rearrangement joins TRBV5-1 to TRBJ1-1, with a tentative D call TRBD1 (5 bases). The germline V and J ends were trimmed by 0 bases and 1 base, with 7 bases remaining between them. Germline V gene data show CDR1 as SGHRS and CDR2 as YFSETQ. CDR3 length: 14 residues.

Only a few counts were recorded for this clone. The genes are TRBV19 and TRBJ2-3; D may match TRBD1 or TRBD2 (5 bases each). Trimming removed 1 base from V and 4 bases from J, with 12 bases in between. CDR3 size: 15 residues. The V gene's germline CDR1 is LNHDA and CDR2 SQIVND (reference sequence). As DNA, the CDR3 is TGTGCCAGTAGTATAGGGGGGTTGGAGCCAGATACGCAGTATTTT. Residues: CASSIGGLEPDTQYF.

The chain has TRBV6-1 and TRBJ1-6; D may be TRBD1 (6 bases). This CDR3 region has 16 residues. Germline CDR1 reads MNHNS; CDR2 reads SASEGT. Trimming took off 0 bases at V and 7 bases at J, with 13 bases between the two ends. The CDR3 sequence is CASSEAGGGYNSPLHF. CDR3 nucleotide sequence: TGTGCCAGCAGTGAAGCGGGGGGGGGCTACAATTCACCCCTCCACTTT.

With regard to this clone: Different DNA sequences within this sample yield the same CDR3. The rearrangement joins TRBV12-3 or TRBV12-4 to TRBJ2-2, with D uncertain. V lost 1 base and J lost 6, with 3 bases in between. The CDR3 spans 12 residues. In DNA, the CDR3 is TGTGCCAGCAGTTTAGGGGCCGGGGAGCTGTTTTTT. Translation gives CASSLGAGELFF.

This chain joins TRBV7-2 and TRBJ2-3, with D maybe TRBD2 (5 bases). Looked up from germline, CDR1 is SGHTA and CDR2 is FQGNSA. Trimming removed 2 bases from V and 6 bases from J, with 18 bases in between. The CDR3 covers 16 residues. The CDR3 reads CASSLPLARARDTQYF. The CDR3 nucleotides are TGTGCCAGCAGCTTACCGCTAGCTCGAGCAAGGGATACGCAGTATTTT. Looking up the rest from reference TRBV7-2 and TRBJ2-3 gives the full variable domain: GAGVSQSPSNKVTEKGKDVELRCDPISGHTALYWYRQSLGQGLEFLIYFQGNSAPDKSGLPSDRFSAERTGGSVSTLTIQRTQQEDSAVYLCASSLPLARARDTQYFGPGTRLTVL.

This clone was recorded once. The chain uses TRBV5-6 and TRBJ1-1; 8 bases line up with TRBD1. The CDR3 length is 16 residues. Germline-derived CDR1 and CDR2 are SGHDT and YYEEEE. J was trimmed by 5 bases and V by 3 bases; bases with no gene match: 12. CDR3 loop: CASSSLFGQGSTEAFF. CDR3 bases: TGTGCCAGCAGCTCTCTCTTCGGACAGGGTAGTACTGAAGCTTTCTTT.

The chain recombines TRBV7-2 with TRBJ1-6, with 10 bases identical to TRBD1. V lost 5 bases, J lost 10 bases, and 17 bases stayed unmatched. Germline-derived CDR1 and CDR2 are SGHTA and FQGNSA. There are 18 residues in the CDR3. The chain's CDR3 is CASSPAPYRDRGGSPLHF. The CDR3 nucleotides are TGTGCCAGCAGCCCGGCCCCATACCGGGACAGGGGAGGCTCACCCCTCCACTTT.

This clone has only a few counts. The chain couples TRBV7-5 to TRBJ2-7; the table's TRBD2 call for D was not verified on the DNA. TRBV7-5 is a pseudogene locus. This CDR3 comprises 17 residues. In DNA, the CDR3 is TGTGCCAGAAGCTTAGTAGGCGAAGGAGGGCCCCACTACGAGCAGTACTTC. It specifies CARSLVGEGGPHYEQYF.

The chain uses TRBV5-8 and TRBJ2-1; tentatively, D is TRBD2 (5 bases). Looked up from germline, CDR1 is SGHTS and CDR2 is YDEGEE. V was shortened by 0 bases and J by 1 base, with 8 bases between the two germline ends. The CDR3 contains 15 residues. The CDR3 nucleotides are TGTGCCAGCAGCTTGGATACGGGGTCCTACAATGAGCAGTTCTTC. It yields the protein CASSLDTGSYNEQFF.

In nucleotides, the CDR3 is TGTGCCAGCGGAGTCCTCAGCGGTACAGATACGCAGTATTTT. Protein sequence: CASGVLSGTDTQYF. V and J are TRBV19 and TRBJ2-3, with D maybe TRBD2 (5 bases). The germline gives CDR1 LNHDA, CDR2 SQIVND (reference sequence). V shed 9 bases and J shed 3 bases, with 16 bases lying between them. This CDR3 has 14 residues.

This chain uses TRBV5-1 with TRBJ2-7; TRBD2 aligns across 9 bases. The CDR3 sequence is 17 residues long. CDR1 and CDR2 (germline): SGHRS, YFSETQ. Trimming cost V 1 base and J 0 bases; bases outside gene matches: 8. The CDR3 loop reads CASSLSSGGHSSYEQYF. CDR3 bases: TGCGCCAGCAGCTTGAGCAGCGGGGGGCATAGCTCCTACGAGCAGTACTTC. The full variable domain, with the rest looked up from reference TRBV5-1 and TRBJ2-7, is KAGVTQTPRYLIKTRGQQVTLSCSPISGHRSVSWYQQTPGQGLQFLFEYFSETQRNKGNFPGRFSGRQFSNSRSEMNVSTLELGDSALYLCASSLSSGGHSSYEQYFGPGTRLTVT.

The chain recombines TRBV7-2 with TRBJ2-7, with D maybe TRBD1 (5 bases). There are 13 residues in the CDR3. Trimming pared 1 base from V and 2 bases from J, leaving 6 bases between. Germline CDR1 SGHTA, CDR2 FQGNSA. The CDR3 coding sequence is TGTGCCAGCAGCTTAGGGACAACCTACGAGCAGTACTTC. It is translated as CASSLGTTYEQYF.

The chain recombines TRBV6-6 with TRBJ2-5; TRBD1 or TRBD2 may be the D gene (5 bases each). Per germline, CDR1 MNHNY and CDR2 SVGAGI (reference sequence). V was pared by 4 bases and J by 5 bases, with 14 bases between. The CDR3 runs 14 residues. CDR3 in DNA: TGTGCCAGCAGTTGGGACCCCCGAGAGGAGACCCAGTACTTC. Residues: CASSWDPREETQYF.

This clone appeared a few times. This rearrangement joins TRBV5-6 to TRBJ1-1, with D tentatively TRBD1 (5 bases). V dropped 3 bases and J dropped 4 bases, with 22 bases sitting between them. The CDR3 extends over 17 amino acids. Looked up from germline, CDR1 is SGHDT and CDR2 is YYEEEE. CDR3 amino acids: CASSSYSQGLGTTEAFF. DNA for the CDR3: TGTGCCAGCAGCTCCTATTCCCAGGGACTAGGGACCACTGAAGCTTTCTTT.

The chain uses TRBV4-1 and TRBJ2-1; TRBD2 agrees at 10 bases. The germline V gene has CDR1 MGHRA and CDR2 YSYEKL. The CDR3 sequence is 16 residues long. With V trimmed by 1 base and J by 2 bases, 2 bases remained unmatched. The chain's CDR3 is CASSQGTSGAYNEQFF. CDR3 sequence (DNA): TGCGCCAGCAGCCAAGGTACTAGCGGGGCCTACAATGAGCAGTTCTTC.

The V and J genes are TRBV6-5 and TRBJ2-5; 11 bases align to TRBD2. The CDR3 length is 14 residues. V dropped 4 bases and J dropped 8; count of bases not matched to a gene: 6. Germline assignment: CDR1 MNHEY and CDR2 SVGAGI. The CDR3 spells CASSFSGTSGTQYF. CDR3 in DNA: TGTGCCAGCAGTTTCTCCGGGACTAGCGGCACCCAGTACTTC.

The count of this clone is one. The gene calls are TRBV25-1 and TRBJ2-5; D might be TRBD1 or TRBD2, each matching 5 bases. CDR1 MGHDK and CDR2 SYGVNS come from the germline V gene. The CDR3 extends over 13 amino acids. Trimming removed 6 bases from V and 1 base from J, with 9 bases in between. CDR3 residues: CASRRGAQETQYF. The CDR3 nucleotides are TGTGCCAGCAGAAGAGGGGCCCAAGAGACCCAGTACTTC.

The CDR3 DNA reads TGCGCCAGCAGCCCGGGGCCGGGTCCTCAGCCCCAGCATTTT. Translating gives CASSPGPGPQPQHF. This chain uses TRBV4-1 with TRBJ1-5; D might be TRBD1 (5 bases). Trimming pared 4 bases from V and 6 bases from J, leaving 13 bases between. The germline gives CDR1 MGHRA, CDR2 YSYEKL. This CDR3 has 14 residues.

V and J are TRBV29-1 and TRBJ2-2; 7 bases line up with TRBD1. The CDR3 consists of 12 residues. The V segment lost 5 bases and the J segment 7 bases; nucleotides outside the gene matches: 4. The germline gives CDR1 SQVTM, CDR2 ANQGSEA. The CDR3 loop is CSVRQGNGELFF. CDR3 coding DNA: TGCAGCGTTCGACAGGGTAACGGGGAGCTGTTTTTT.

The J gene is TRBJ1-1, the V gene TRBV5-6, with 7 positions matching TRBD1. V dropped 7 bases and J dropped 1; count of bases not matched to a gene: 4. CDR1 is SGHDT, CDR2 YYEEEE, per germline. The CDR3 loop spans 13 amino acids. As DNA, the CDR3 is TGTGCCAGCGGCCGGGACAGGAACACTGAAGCTTTCTTT. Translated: CASGRDRNTEAFF.

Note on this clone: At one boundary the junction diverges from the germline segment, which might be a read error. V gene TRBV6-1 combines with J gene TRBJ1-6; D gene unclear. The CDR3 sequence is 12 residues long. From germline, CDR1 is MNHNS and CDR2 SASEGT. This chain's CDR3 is CASSDFPRKKLF. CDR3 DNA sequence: TGTGCCAGCAGTGATTTTCCCCGGAAAAAGCTTTTT.

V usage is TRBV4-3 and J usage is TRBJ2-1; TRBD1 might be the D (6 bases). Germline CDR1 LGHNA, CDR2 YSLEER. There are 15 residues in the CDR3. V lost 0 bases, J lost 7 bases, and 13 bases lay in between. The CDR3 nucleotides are TGCGCCAGCAGCCAAGAATTAGGGGGTAGTAATGAGCAGTTCTTC. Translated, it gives CASSQELGGSNEQFF.

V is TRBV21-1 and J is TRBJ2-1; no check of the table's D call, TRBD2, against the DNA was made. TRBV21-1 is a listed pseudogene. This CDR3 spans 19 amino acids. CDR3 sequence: CASSKAGAVGLAGYNEQFF. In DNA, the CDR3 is TGTGCCAGCAGCAAAGCCGGGGCCGTGGGACTAGCGGGATACAATGAGCAGTTCTTC.

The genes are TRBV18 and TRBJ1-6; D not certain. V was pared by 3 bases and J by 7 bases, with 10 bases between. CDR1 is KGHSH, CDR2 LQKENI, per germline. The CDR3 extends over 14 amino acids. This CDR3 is CASSPGRSNSPLHF. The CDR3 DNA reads TGTGCCAGCTCACCCGGGAGGTCAAATTCACCCCTCCACTTT. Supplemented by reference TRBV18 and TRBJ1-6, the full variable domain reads NAGVMQNPRHLVRRRGQEARLRCSPMKGHSHVYWYRQLPEEGLKFMVYLQKENIIDESGMPKERFSAEFPKEGPSILRIQQVVRGDSAAYFCASSPGRSNSPLHFGNGTRLTVT.